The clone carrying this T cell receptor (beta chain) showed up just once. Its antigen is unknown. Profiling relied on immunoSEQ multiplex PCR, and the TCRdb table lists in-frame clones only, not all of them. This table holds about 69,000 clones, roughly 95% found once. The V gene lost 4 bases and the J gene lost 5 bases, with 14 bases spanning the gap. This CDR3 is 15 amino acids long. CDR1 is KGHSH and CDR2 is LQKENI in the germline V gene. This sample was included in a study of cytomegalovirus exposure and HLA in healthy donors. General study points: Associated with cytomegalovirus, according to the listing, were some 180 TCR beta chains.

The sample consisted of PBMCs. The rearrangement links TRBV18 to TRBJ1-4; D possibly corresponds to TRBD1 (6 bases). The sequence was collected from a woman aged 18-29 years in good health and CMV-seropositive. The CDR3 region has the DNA TGTGCCAGCTCACGGTGGACAGAGAGAAATGAAAAACTGTTTTTT. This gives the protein CASSRWTERNEKLFF. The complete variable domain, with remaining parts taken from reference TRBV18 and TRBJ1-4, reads NAGVMQNPRHLVRRRGQEARLRCSPMKGHSHVYWYRQLPEEGLKFMVYLQKENIIDESGMPKERFSAEFPKEGPSILRIQQVVRGDSAAYFCASSRWTERNEKLFFGSGTQLSVL.